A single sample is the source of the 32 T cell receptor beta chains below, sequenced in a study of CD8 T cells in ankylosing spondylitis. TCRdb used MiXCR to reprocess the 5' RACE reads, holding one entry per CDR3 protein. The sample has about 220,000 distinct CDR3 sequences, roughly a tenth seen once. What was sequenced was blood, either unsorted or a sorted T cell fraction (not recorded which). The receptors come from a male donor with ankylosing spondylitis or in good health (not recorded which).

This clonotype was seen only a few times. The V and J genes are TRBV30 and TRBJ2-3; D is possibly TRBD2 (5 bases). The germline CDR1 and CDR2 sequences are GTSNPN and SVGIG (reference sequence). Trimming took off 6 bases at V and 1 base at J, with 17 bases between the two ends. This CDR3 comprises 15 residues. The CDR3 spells CACSRGGGGTDTQYF. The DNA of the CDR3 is TGTGCCTGCAGTAGAGGAGGAGGTGGCACAGATACGCAGTATTTT.

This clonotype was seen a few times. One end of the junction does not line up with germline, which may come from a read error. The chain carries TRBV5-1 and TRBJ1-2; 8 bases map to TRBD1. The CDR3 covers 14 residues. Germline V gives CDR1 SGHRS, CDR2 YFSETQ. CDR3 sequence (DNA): TGCGCCAGCAGCACCGGACAGGGAATGTATGGCTACGCCTTC. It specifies CASSTGQGMYGYAF.

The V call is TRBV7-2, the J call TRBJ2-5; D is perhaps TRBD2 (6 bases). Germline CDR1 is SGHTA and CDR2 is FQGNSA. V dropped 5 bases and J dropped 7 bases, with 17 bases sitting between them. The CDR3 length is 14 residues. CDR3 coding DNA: TGTGCCAGCAGCCCCCGGGGGATAAGCGGGACCCAGTACTTC. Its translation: CASSPRGISGTQYF.

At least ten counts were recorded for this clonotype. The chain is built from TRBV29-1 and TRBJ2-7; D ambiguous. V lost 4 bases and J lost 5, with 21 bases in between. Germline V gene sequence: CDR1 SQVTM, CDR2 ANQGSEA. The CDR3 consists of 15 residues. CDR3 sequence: CSVGRLNSGSDEQYF. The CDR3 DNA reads TGCAGCGTTGGACGACTCAATTCTGGCTCGGACGAGCAGTACTTC.

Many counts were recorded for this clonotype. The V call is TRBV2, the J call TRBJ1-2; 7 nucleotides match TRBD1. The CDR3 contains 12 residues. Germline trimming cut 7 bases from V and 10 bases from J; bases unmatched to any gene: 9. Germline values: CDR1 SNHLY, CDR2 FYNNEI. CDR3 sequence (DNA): TGTGCCAGCAAGGTTACAGGGGATGACTACACCTTC. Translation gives CASKVTGDDYTF.

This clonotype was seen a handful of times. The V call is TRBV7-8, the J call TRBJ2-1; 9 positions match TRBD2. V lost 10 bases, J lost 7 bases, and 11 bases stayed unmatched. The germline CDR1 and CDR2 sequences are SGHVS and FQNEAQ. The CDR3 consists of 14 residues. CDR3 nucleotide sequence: TGTGCCACCGTTCTAGCGGGGAACGGTAATGAGCAGTTCTTC. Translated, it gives CATVLAGNGNEQFF.

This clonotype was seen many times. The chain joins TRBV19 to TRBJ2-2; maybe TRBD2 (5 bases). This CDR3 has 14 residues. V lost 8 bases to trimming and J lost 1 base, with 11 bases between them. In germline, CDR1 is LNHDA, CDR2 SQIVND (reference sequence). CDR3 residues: CASEGRRNTGELFF. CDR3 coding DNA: TGTGCCAGTGAGGGCCGTCGGAACACCGGGGAGCTGTTTTTT.

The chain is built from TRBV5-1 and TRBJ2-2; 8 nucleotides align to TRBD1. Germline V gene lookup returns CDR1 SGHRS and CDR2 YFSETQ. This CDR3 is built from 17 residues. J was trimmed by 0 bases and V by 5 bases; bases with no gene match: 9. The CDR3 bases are TGCGCCAGCAGTCAGAAACCGGGACAGGCGAACACCGGGGAGCTGTTTTTT. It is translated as CASSQKPGQANTGELFF.

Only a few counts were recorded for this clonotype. CDR3 sequence (DNA): TGTGCCAGCAGCAGGGGGTGGCAAGAGACCCAGTACTTC. Amino acids: CASSRGWQETQYF. The rearrangement uses TRBV6-1 and TRBJ2-5; 7 bases map to TRBD1. This CDR3 is 13 amino acids long. Germline assignment: CDR1 MNHNS and CDR2 SASEGT. V was clipped by 6 bases and J by 2 bases; unmatched bases: 3.

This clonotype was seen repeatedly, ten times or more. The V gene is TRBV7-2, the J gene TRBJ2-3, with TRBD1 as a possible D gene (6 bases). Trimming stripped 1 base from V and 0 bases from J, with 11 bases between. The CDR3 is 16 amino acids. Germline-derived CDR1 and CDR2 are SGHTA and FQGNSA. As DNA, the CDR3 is TGTGCCAGCAGCTTAGTGGCCGGGACAAGCACAGATACGCAGTATTTT. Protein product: CASSLVAGTSTDTQYF.

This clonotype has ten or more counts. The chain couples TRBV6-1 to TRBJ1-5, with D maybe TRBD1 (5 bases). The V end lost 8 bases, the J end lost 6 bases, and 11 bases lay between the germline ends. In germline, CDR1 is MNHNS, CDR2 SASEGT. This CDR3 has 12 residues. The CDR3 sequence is CASERGGQPQHF. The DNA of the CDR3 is TGTGCCAGCGAACGGGGCGGTCAGCCCCAGCATTTT.

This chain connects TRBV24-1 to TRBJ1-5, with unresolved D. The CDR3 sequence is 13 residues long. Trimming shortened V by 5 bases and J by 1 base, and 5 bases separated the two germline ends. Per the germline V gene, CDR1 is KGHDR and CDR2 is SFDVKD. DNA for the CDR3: TGTGCCACCAGTGCCCTGAGCAATCAGCCCCAGCATTTT. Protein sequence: CATSALSNQPQHF.

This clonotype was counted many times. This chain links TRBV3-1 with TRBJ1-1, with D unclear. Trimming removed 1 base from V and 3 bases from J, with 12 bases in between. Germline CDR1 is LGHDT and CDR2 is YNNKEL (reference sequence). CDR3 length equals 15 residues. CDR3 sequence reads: CASSQVGWGHTEAFF. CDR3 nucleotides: TGTGCCAGCAGCCAAGTGGGCTGGGGTCACACTGAAGCTTTCTTT. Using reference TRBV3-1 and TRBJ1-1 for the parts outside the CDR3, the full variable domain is DTAVSQTPKYLVTQMGNDKSIKCEQNLGHDTMYWYKQDSKKFLKIMFSYNNKELIINETVPNRFSPKSPDKAHLNLHINSLELGDSAVYFCASSQVGWGHTEAFFGQGTRLTVV.

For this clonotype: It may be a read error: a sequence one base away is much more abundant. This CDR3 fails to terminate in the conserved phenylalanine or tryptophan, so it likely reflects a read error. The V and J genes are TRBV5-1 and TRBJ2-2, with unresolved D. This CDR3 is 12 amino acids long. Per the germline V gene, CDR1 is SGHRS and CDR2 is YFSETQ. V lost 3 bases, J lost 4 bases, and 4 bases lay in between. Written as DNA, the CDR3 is TGCGCCAGCAGCTCTGGCACCGGGGAGCTGTTTATT. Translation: CASSSGTGELFI.

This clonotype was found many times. CDR3 nucleotides: TGTGCCAGCAGTGGGGGACTAGAAGAGACCCAGTACTTC. It codes for CASSGGLEETQYF. The gene calls are TRBV25-1 and TRBJ2-5; TRBD2 matches 8 bases. V was pared by 4 bases and J by 3 bases, with 1 base of the junction left unmatched. Germline V gives CDR1 MGHDK, CDR2 SYGVNS. This CDR3 is built from 13 residues.

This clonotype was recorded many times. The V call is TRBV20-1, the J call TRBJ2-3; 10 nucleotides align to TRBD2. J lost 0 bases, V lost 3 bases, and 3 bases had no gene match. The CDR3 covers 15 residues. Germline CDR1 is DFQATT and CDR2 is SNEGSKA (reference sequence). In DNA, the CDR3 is TGCAGTGCTAGGAATAGCGGGGGGAGCACAGATACGCAGTATTTT. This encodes CSARNSGGSTDTQYF.

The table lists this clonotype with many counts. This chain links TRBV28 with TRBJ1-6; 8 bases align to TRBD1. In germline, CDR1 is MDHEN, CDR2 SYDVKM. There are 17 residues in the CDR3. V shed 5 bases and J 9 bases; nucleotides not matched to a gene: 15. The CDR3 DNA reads TGTGCCAGCAGTCCCCGTTCAGGGGGCGCCTTCCGTTCACCCCTCCACTTT. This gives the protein CASSPRSGGAFRSPLHF.

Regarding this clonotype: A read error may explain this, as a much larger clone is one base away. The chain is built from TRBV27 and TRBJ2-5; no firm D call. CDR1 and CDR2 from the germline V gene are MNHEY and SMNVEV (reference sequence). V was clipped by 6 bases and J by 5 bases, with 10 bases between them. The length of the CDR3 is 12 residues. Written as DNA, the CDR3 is TGTGCCAGCAGCTATAACGGGGAGACCCAGTACTTC. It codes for CASSYNGETQYF.

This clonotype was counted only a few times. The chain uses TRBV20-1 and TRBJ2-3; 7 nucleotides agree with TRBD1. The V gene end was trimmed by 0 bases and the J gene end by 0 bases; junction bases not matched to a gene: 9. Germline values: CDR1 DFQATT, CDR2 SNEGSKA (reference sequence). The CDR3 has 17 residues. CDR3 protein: CSARDLRDRVSTDTQYF. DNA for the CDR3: TGCAGTGCTAGAGATCTCAGAGACAGGGTGAGCACAGATACGCAGTATTTT.

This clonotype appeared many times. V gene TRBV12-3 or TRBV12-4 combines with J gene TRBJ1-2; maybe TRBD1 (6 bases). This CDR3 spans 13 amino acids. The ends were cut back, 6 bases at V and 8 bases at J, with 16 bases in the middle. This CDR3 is CASRSGHLGGYTF. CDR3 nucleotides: TGTGCCAGCAGATCGGGACACCTCGGGGGCTACACCTTC.

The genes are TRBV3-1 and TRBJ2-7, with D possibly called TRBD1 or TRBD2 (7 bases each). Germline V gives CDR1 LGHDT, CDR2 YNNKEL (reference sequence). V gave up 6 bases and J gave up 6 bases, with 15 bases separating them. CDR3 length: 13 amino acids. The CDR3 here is CASSNQGEGEQYF. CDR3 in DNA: TGTGCCAGCAGTAACCAGGGGGAGGGCGAGCAGTACTTC.

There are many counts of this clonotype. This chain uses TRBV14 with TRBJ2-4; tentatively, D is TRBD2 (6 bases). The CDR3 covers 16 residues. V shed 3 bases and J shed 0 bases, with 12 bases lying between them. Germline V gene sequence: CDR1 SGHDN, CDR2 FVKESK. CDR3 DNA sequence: TGTGCCAGCAGCCAGGGACTGCTACTAGCCAAAAACATTCAGTACTTC. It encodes CASSQGLLLAKNIQYF.

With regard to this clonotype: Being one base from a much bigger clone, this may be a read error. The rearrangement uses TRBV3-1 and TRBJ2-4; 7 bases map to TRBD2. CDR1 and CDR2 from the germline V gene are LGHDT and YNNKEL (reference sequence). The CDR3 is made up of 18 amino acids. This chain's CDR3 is CASSPRGGSGGAKNVQYF. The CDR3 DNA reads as TGTGCCAGCAGCCCCCGGGGCGGTTCGGGGGGAGCCAAAAACGTTCAGTACTTC. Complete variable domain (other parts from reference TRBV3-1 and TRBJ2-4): DTAVSQTPKYLVTQMGNDKSIKCEQNLGHDTMYWYKQDSKKFLKIMFSYNNKELIINETVPNRFSPKSPDKAHLNLHINSLELGDSAVYFCASSPRGGSGGAKNVQYFGAGTRLSVL.

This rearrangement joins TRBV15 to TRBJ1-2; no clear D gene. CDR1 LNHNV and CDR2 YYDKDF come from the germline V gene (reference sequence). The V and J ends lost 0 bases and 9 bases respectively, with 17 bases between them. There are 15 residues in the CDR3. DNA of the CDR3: TGTGCCACCAGCAGAGATCGTAATCCCCCGGAACGCTACACCTTC. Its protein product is CATSRDRNPPERYTF.

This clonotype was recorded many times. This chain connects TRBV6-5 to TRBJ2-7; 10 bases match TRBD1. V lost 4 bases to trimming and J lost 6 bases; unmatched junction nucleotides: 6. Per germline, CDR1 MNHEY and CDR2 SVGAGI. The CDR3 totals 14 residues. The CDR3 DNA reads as TGTGCCAGCAGTTTCCGGGACAGGGGTTTCGAGCAGTACTTC. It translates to CASSFRDRGFEQYF.

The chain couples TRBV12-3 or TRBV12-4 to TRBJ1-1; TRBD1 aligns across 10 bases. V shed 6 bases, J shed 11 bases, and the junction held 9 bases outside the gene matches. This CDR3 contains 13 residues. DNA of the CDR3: TGTGCCAGCAGCCCGGGACAGGGGAATACGGCTTTCTTT. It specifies CASSPGQGNTAFF.

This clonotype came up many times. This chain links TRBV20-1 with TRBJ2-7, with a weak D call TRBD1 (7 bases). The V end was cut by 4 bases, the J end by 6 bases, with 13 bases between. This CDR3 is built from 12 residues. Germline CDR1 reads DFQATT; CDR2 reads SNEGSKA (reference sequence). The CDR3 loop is CSAMRQGGEQYF. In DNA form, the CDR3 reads TGCAGTGCTATGAGACAGGGAGGCGAGCAGTACTTC.

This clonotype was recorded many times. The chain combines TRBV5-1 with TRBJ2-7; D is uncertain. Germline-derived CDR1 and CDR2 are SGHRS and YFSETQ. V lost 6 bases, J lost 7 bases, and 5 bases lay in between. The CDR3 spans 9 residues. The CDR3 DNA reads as TGCGCCAGCAAAGTGGAGCAGTACTTC. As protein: CASKVEQYF.

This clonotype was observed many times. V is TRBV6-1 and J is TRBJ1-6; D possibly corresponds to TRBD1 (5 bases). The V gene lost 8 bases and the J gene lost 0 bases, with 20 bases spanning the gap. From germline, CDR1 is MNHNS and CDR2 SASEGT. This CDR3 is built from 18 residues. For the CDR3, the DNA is TGTGCCAGCCGATTTACGGGTTGGGGGAGCTCCTATAATTCACCCCTCCACTTT. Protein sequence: CASRFTGWGSSYNSPLHF.

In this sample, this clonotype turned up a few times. For the CDR3, the DNA is TGTGCCAGCAGCCAAGATGGGGGACTAGCGGGGGTGAAAGATACGCAGTATTTT. Translation gives CASSQDGGLAGVKDTQYF. The V gene is TRBV3-1, the J gene TRBJ2-3; the match to TRBD2 covers 14 bases. CDR1 is LGHDT, CDR2 YNNKEL, per germline (reference sequence). The CDR3 has 18 residues. The V gene end was trimmed by 0 bases and the J gene end by 5 bases; junction bases not matched to a gene: 7.

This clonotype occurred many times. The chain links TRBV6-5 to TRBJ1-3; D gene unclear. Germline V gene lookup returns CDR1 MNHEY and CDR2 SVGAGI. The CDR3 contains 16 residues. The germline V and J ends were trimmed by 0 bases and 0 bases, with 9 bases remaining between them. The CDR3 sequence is CASSYSEGASGNTIYF. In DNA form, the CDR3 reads TGTGCCAGCAGTTACTCGGAAGGAGCCTCTGGAAACACCATATATTTT.

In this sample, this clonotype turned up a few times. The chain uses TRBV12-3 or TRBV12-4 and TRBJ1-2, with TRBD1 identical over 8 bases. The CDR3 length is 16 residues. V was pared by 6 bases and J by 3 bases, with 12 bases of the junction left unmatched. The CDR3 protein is CASSLGQGWGDYGYTF. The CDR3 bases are TGTGCCAGCAGCCTCGGACAGGGATGGGGCGACTATGGCTACACCTTC.